This entry lists 23 T cell receptor beta chains sequenced from one sample in a study of blood T cell repertoires in COVID-19. The table came from immunoSEQ multiplex PCR; TCRdb's copy has only in-frame clones and leaves some out. The sample has 270,000 or so clones, 70% to 90% seen once; the top ten hold under 8%. The material sequenced was PBMCs or T cells enriched from blood (not recorded which). The receptors stem from a woman aged 45 to 65 who had been exposed to COVID-19.

For the CDR3, the DNA is TGTGCCACCAGTGAGTCGGACAGGGCCTATGGCTACACCTTC. It encodes CATSESDRAYGYTF. The rearrangement links TRBV24-1 to TRBJ1-2; the match to TRBD1 covers 8 bases. Germline loops: CDR1 KGHDR, CDR2 SFDVKD. V lost 4 bases, J lost 4 bases, and 4 bases stayed unmatched. The CDR3 covers 14 residues.

The V call is TRBV2, the J call TRBJ1-1, with D uncertain. Germline CDR1 and CDR2: SNHLY and FYNNEI. Trimming took off 5 bases at V and 4 bases at J, with 14 bases between the two ends. The CDR3 is made up of 14 amino acids. In nucleotides, the CDR3 is TGTGCCAGCAGTCCCGGGTGGGTCGGCACTGAAGCTTTCTTT. Amino acids: CASSPGWVGTEAFF.

With respect to this clone: Different DNA sequences within this sample yield the same CDR3. The rearrangement links TRBV27 to TRBJ1-5; 9 bases are a match to TRBD1. Germline V gives CDR1 MNHEY, CDR2 SMNVEV (reference sequence). V trimming: 5 bases; J trimming: 4 bases; junction bases outside the gene matches: 3. The CDR3 has 14 amino acids. CDR3: CASSPGTGNQPQHF. In DNA form, the CDR3 reads TGTGCCAGCAGTCCGGGGACAGGGAATCAGCCCCAGCATTTT.

This chain uses TRBV19 with TRBJ2-2; D is perhaps TRBD2 (6 bases). Germline loops: CDR1 LNHDA, CDR2 SQIVND (reference sequence). The CDR3 consists of 15 residues. The ends were cut back, 5 bases at V and 1 base at J, with 11 bases in the middle. The DNA for the CDR3 is TGTGCCAGTAGTTCCCTAGCGTTGAACACCGGGGAGCTGTTTTTT. Translation gives CASSSLALNTGELFF.

The chain employs TRBV19 and TRBJ2-7; perhaps TRBD1 as D (6 bases). There are 14 residues in the CDR3. V lost 4 bases and J 6 bases, leaving 16 bases between the germline ends. The germline CDR1 and CDR2 sequences are LNHDA and SQIVND (reference sequence). As DNA, the CDR3 is TGTGCCAGTAGTAGAAAGGGGGAAGCGCGCGAGCAGTACTTC. Translated: CASSRKGEAREQYF.

The J gene is TRBJ2-7, the V gene TRBV3-1 (or the pseudogene TRBV3-2); 13 nucleotides align to TRBD2. The V and J ends lost 4 bases and 4 bases, in that order; junction bases with no gene match: 7. The CDR3 runs 16 residues. Germline lookup yields CDR1 LGHDT and CDR2 YNNKEL (reference sequence). Written as DNA, the CDR3 is TGTGCCAGCAGCCCCACTAGCGGGGGGGCTCGGTACGAGCAGTACTTC. The encoded protein is CASSPTSGGARYEQYF.

The genes are TRBV5-4 and TRBJ2-5; the D is unclear. The CDR3 spans 13 residues. V was clipped by 0 bases and J by 5 bases, with 8 bases between them. Germline-derived CDR1 and CDR2 are SGHNT and YYREEE (reference sequence). CDR3 sequence reads: CASSLGLGETQYF. In DNA form, the CDR3 reads TGTGCCAGCAGCTTGGGCCTCGGGGAGACCCAGTACTTC.

This clone came up once. The chain uses TRBV4-1 and TRBJ1-6; D gene ambiguous. V lost 0 bases, J lost 13 bases, and 22 bases lay in between. This CDR3 comprises 17 residues. Germline CDR1 is MGHRA and CDR2 is YSYEKL. The CDR3 DNA is TGCGCCAGCAGCCAAGAGCCCGGCCTAGGTGTTTTTTCTCCCCTCCACTTT. Amino acid sequence: CASSQEPGLGVFSPLHF.

The chain recombines TRBV24-1 with TRBJ2-1; 7 nucleotides agree with TRBD2. The V gene end was trimmed by 9 bases and the J gene end by 7 bases; junction bases not matched to a gene: 8. CDR3 length: 13 amino acids. Germline values: CDR1 KGHDR, CDR2 SFDVKD. The CDR3 DNA sequence: TGTGCCACCGGGGAGGGGAGGCGAAATGAGCAGTTCTTC. Translating it yields CATGEGRRNEQFF.

The chain has TRBV7-2 and TRBJ1-1; no clear D gene. Germline V lookup: CDR1 SGHTA, CDR2 FQGNSA. Deletions cut 0 bases from V and 0 bases from J, with 8 bases between. This CDR3 region has 15 residues. The CDR3 reads CASSLAPSMNTEAFF. The CDR3 nucleotides are TGTGCCAGCAGCTTAGCCCCTTCTATGAACACTGAAGCTTTCTTT.

The CDR3 DNA sequence: TGCGCCAGCAGCCAGCCGGGACTGATGAACACTGAAGCTTTCTTT. Residues: CASSQPGLMNTEAFF. The chain couples TRBV4-1 to TRBJ1-1; possibly TRBD1 for D (5 bases). Germline V gives CDR1 MGHRA, CDR2 YSYEKL. Trimming pared 3 bases from V and 0 bases from J, leaving 11 bases between. The CDR3 length is 15 residues.

The chain has TRBV2 and TRBJ1-5, with TRBD1 matching 9 bases. J lost 9 bases, V lost 4 bases, and 13 bases had no gene match. This CDR3 contains 16 residues. Germline V lookup: CDR1 SNHLY, CDR2 FYNNEI. The CDR3 region is CASSAGTGRGLRPQHF. As DNA, the CDR3 is TGTGCCAGCAGTGCCGGGACAGGGCGGGGGTTGCGGCCCCAGCATTTT.

V usage is TRBV19 and J usage is TRBJ2-7; D may be TRBD1 (6 bases). V was pared by 3 bases and J by 7 bases, with 13 bases between. CDR1 and CDR2 (germline): LNHDA, SQIVND (reference sequence). CDR3 length: 13 amino acids. CDR3 loop: CASSMSRGGEQYF. The CDR3 coding sequence is TGTGCCAGTAGTATGAGCAGGGGTGGAGAGCAGTACTTC.

The genes are TRBV9 and TRBJ1-2; 7 nucleotides match TRBD1. The CDR3 has 15 residues. Trimming cost V 5 bases and J 2 bases; bases outside gene matches: 9. Germline V gene lookup returns CDR1 SGDLS and CDR2 YYNGEE. The CDR3 spells CASSPSGTANYGYTF. CDR3 DNA sequence: TGTGCCAGCAGTCCCTCCGGGACAGCCAACTATGGCTACACCTTC.

This clone was recorded a few times. The rearrangement uses TRBV7-2 and TRBJ2-6; weak D call: TRBD1 (5 bases). This CDR3 has 16 amino acids. The V end was cut by 2 bases, the J end by 2 bases, with 10 bases between. Germline V gene data show CDR1 as SGHTA and CDR2 as FQGNSA. CDR3 region: CASSLSGNPGANVLTF. CDR3 in DNA: TGTGCCAGCAGCTTATCAGGGAACCCTGGGGCCAACGTCCTGACTTTC.

Worth noting for this clone: Other DNA sequences in the sample encode the same CDR3. The genes are TRBV7-2 and TRBJ2-1, with a weak D call TRBD2 (6 bases). This CDR3 has 15 amino acids. Deletions cut 0 bases from V and 0 bases from J, with 6 bases between. CDR1 and CDR2 (germline): SGHTA, FQGNSA. The chain's CDR3 is CASSLAAGSYNEQFF. As DNA, the CDR3 is TGTGCCAGCAGCTTAGCAGCGGGCTCCTACAATGAGCAGTTCTTC.

The chain combines TRBV4-2 with TRBJ2-1; 14 nucleotides match TRBD2. V lost 3 bases, J lost 5 bases, and 9 bases stayed unmatched. CDR1 is LGHNA and CDR2 is YNFKEQ in the germline V gene. CDR3 size: 18 residues. CDR3 in amino acids: CASSHRLAGGLLDNEQFF. In DNA form, the CDR3 reads TGTGCCAGCAGCCATCGACTAGCGGGGGGGCTATTAGACAATGAGCAGTTCTTC.

The genes are TRBV10-3 and TRBJ1-2; D possibly corresponds to TRBD1 (6 bases). Germline V gives CDR1 ENHRY, CDR2 SYGVKD. V lost 0 bases and J lost 4, with 18 bases in between. The CDR3 sequence is 17 residues long. This CDR3 is CAISESRTGTSLYGYTF. The DNA for the CDR3 is TGTGCCATCAGTGAGTCGAGGACCGGGACATCCCTCTATGGCTACACCTTC.

The gene calls are TRBV27 and TRBJ1-1; TRBD1 aligns across 7 bases. After removal of 3 bases from V and 8 bases from J, the junction contained 3 bases not matched to a gene. The CDR3 is 12 residues long. The germline V gene encodes CDR1 MNHEY and CDR2 SMNVEV (reference sequence). The CDR3 protein is CASSFRGQEAFF. In nucleotides, the CDR3 is TGTGCCAGCAGTTTTCGGGGACAGGAAGCTTTCTTT.

The gene calls are TRBV9 and TRBJ1-2; D ambiguous. The CDR3 consists of 14 residues. Germline assignment: CDR1 SGDLS and CDR2 YYNGEE. The V gene lost 3 bases and the J gene lost 7 bases, with 16 bases spanning the gap. This CDR3 reads CASSADYRTGGYTF. The DNA of the CDR3 is TGTGCCAGCAGCGCAGACTATCGGACCGGTGGCTACACCTTC.

This chain uses TRBV12-3 or TRBV12-4 with TRBJ2-4; 8 bases align to TRBD1. This CDR3 comprises 12 residues. V gave up 5 bases and J gave up 8 bases; unmatched junction bases: 2. The CDR3 coding sequence is TGTGCCAGCAGTGGACAGGGTTACATTCAGTACTTC. It translates to CASSGQGYIQYF.

The chain has TRBV11-2 and TRBJ2-7; D is perhaps TRBD2 (5 bases). The CDR3 has 16 residues. Germline V gives CDR1 SGHAT, CDR2 FQNNGV. V lost 5 bases and J lost 2, with 19 bases in between. The chain's CDR3 is CASSPVSGSPPYEQYF. As DNA, the CDR3 is TGTGCCAGCAGCCCGGTATCGGGGAGCCCTCCCTACGAGCAGTACTTC.

The chain joins TRBV7-8 to TRBJ1-3, with D unclear. The CDR3 length is 14 residues. Between the trimmed V and J ends, which lost 0 bases and 4 bases, there was a span of 7 bases. Germline CDR1 is SGHVS and CDR2 is FQNEAQ. The CDR3 region has the DNA TGTGCCAGCAGCTTAGCCCCCGTAGGAAACACCATATATTTT. Translation gives CASSLAPVGNTIYF. Filled out from reference TRBV7-8 and TRBJ1-3, the complete variable domain reads GAGVSQSPRYKVAKRGQDVALRCDPISGHVSLFWYQQALGQGPEFLTYFQNEAQLDKSGLPSDRFFAERPEGSVSTLKIQRTQQEDSAVYLCASSLAPVGNTIYFGEGSWLTVV.